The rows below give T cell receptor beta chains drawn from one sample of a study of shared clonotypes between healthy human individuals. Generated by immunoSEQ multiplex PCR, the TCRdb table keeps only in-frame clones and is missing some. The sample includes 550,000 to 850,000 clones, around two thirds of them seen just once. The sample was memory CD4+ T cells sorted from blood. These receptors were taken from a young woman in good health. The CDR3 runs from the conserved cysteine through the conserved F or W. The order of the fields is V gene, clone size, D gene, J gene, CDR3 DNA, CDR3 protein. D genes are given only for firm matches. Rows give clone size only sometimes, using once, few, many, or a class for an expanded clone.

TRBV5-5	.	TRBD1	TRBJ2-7	TGTGCCAGCAGACGAGGTACAGGGGGACTCTCCTACGAGCAGTACTTC	CASRRGTGGLSYEQYF
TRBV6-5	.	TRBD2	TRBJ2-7	TGTGCCAGCACCTACCACGCGGGAGGTTCCTACGAGCAGTACTTC	CASTYHAGGSYEQYF
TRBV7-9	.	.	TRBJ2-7	TGTGCCAGCAGCAGAGGGAGGTCCTACGGGGAGCAGTACTTC	CASSRGRSYGEQYF
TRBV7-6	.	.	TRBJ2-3	TGTGCCAGCAGCTTAGTCTCCAGCACAGATACGCAGTATTTT	CASSLVSSTDTQYF
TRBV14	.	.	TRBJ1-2	TGTGCCAGCAGCCAGGATCTCCTAGGATATGGCTACACCTTC	CASSQDLLGYGYTF
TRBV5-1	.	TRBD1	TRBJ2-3	TGCGCCAGCAACAACGGGGACAGGGTCACAGATACGCAGTATTTT	CASNNGDRVTDTQYF
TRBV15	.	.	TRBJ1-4	TGTGCCACTGGGGCGACGACGGCCGAGGATGAAAAACTGTTTTTT	CATGATTAEDEKLFF
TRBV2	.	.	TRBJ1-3	TGTGCCAGCCGGGTTGGAGGTGGAAACACCATATATTTT	CASRVGGGNTIYF
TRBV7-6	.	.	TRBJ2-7	TGTGCCAGCAGCTTATCCTCCGCCTACGAGCAGTACTTC	CASSLSSAYEQYF
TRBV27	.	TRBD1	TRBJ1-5	TGTGCCAGCAGTTCCCGATTACAGGGGTATAGCAATCAGCCCCAGCATTTT	CASSSRLQGYSNQPQHF
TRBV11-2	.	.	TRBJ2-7	TGTGCCAGCAGCTTGGACCTAAGCACCTACGAGCAGTACTTC	CASSLDLSTYEQYF
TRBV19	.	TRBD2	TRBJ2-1	TGTGCCAGTAGTCTAGCGGGAGGAGGCGGTGAGCAGTTCTTC	CASSLAGGGGEQFF
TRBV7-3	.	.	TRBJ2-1	TGTGCCAGCAGCTTAATGGGGGGCTCCTACAATGAGCAGTTCTTC	CASSLMGGSYNEQFF
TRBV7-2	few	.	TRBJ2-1	TGTGCCAGCAGCTTAGCAGGTTTGGAGTCGTCCCCCCTGTTCTTC	CASSLAGLESSPLFF
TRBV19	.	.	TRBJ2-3	TGTGCCAGTAGTCCCCCCGGATCAAGCACAGATACGCAGTATTTT	CASSPPGSSTDTQYF
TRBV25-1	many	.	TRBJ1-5	TGTGCCAGCAGTGAGAAGCAGGGATTCCAGCCCCAGCATTTT	CASSEKQGFQPQHF
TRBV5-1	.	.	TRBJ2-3	TGCGCCAGCTCTTTCGGGCGTCGAGGGTCAGATACGCAGTATTTT	CASSFGRRGSDTQYF
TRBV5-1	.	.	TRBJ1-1	TGCGCCAGCAGCCCCGGGGACCTTATGAACACTGAAGCTTTCTTT	CASSPGDLMNTEAFF
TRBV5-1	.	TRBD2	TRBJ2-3	TGCGCCAGCAGCCTCCTAGCGGGAGGCATACGACGACCAGATACGCAGTATTTT	CASSLLAGGIRRPDTQYF
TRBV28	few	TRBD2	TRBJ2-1	TGTGCCAGCAGTTGGACTAGCGGGAGACCATATGAGCAGTTCTTC	CASSWTSGRPYEQFF
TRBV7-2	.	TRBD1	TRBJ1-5	TGTGCCAGCAGCTTTGGACAGGGGCTCAATCAGCCCCAGCATTTT	CASSFGQGLNQPQHF
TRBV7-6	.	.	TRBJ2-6	TGTGCCAGCAGCTTAGTCCAGAGCTCTGGGGCCAACGTCCTGACTTTC	CASSLVQSSGANVLTF
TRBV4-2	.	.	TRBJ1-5	TGTGCCAGCAGCCAAGATGGCAGGGCAGGCAATCAGCCCCAGCATTTT	CASSQDGRAGNQPQHF
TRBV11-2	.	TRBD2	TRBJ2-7	TGTGCCAGCAGCGCAGGGACTACGGCGCAGTACTTC	CASSAGTTAQYF
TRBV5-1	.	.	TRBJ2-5	TGCGCCAGCAGCTTGGGAAGGGACCAAGAGACCCAGTACTTC	CASSLGRDQETQYF
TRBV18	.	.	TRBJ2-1	TGTGCCAGCCGACAGGCCCACTCCTACAATGAGCAGTTCTTC	CASRQAHSYNEQFF
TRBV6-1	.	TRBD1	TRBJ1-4	TGTGCCAGCATTGAAAACGACAGGGTAGCTAATGAAAAACTGTTTTTT	CASIENDRVANEKLFF
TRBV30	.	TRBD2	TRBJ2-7	TGTGCCTCCCGGACTAGCGGTTCCTACGAGCAGTACTTC	CASRTSGSYEQYF
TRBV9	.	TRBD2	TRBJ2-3	TGTGCCAGCAGCACGTGGACTAGCGGGACAGATACGCAGTATTTT	CASSTWTSGTDTQYF
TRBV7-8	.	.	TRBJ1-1	TGTGCCAGCAGCTTAGAGAGGGGTCGGAACACTGAAGCTTTCTTT	CASSLERGRNTEAFF
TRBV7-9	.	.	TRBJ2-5	TGTGCCAGCAGCGGGGGTTTGTTGACGGGGACTTATGGAGGGGAGACCCAGTACTTC	CASSGGLLTGTYGGETQYF
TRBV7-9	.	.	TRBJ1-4	TGTGCCAGCAGTCCGGACAGTCTCAATGAAAAACTGTTTTTT	CASSPDSLNEKLFF
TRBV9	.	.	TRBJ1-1	TGTGCCAGCAGCGGCGGGACAAGGCAAGCTTTCTTT	CASSGGTRQAFF
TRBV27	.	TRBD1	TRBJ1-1	TGTGCCAGCACCCCGACAGGGATGAACACTGAAGCTTTCTTT	CASTPTGMNTEAFF
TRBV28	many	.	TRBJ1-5	TGTGCCAGCAGTACAAGGTGGGGCCATCAGCCCCAGCATTTT	CASSTRWGHQPQHF
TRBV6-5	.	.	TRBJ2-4	TGTGCCAGCAGTTCGCGCGGGGTAGCCAAAAACATTCAGTACTTC	CASSSRGVAKNIQYF
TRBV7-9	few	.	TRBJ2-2	TGTGCCAGCAGCCCCCTGGCCGGCCTCGCGAACACCGGGGAGCTGTTTTTT	CASSPLAGLANTGELFF
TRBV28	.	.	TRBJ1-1	TGTGCCAGCAGCTCTCACAGGGCAAGTACTGAAGCTTTCTTT	CASSSHRASTEAFF
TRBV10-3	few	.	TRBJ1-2	TGTGCCATCAGTGAGGGATGGGACCCGGGAGTCCGTAGCTATGGCTACACCTTC	CAISEGWDPGVRSYGYTF
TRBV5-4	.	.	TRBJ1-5	TGTGCCAGCAGCTTGGGAGGGAGGAATCAGCCCCAGCATTTT	CASSLGGRNQPQHF
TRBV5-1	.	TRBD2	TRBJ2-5	TGCGCCAGCAGCTCCACTAGCGGGAGCCAAGAGACCCAGTACTTC	CASSSTSGSQETQYF
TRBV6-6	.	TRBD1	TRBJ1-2	TGTGCCAGCAGTTCTCCGGGACAGGGGGCGATCGGCTACACCTTC	CASSSPGQGAIGYTF
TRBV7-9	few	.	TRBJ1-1	TGTGCCAGCACCAATGACTTGAACACTGAAGCTTTCTTT	CASTNDLNTEAFF
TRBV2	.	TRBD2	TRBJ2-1	TGTGCCAGTAGCGGGAGCAACAATGAGCAGTTCTTC	CASSGSNNEQFF
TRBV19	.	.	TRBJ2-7	TGTGCCAGTAGTACATCTCCTAACGAGCAGTACTTC	CASSTSPNEQYF
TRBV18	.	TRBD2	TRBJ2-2	TGTGCCAGCTCACCACGGACTAGCGGTACCGGGGAGCTGTTTTTT	CASSPRTSGTGELFF
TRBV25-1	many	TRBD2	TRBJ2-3	TGTGCCACTGTGAAGCGGGAGACAGATACGCAGTATTTT	CATVKRETDTQYF
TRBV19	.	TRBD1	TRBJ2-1	TGTGCCAGCGCGAAGGGGGCGGATGAGGCCAATGAGCAGTTCTTC	CASAKGADEANEQFF